This T cell receptor beta chain comes out of a study of Graves' ophthalmopathy and Graves' hyperthyroidism. Findings and caveats of the study: The blood repertoire also included most expanded thyroid clonotypes above 0.001 frequency.

As concerns this clonotype: Its antigen remains unknown.

Germline CDR1 and CDR2: SQVTM and ANQGSEA. The trim removed 3 bases at V and 7 bases at J, leaving 7 bases unmatched. The CDR3 extends over 13 amino acids. Investigators amplified TCR beta CDR3 regions from RNA transcripts. Second-round multiplex PCR came after first-round RT-PCR with HTBI primers. Via MiXCR, TCRdb re-called the multiplex PCR reads, giving one row per CDR3 protein. The repertoire holds over a million distinct CDR3 sequences, with about two fifths as singletons. The TCR originated in an adult man with Graves' hyperthyroidism. The chain has TRBV29-1 and TRBJ2-7; 9 nucleotides match TRBD1. The sequenced sample was peripheral blood or thyroid tissue (not recorded which). For the CDR3, the DNA is TGCAGCGTTGAGGGACAGGGAGGACTTGAGCAGTACTTC. Amino acid sequence: CSVEGQGGLEQYF.